A single sample is the source of the 24 T cell receptor beta chains below, sequenced in a study of blood T cell repertoires in COVID-19. Generated by immunoSEQ multiplex PCR, the TCRdb table keeps only in-frame clones and is missing some. The sample carries under 250,000 clones, around 80% recorded once. The sequenced material came from peripheral blood. Receptor source: a man in his forties or fifties with active or convalescent COVID-19.

The chain links TRBV5-5 to TRBJ1-2, with TRBD1 matching 9 bases. Germline-derived CDR1 and CDR2 are SGHKS and YYEKEE (reference sequence). This CDR3 comprises 17 residues. Losses at the gene ends were 0 bases for V and 7 bases for J; bases not matched to a gene: 13. The CDR3 nucleotides read TGTGCCAGCAGCTTGGAGGGGACAGGGCCGCTTTGGGGTGGCTACACCTTC. As protein: CASSLEGTGPLWGGYTF.

The J gene is TRBJ1-5, the V gene TRBV11-2; 10 bases are a match to TRBD1. CDR1 SGHAT and CDR2 FQNNGV come from the germline V gene. Germline trimming cut 3 bases from V and 4 bases from J; bases unmatched to any gene: 3. The CDR3 is 15 residues long. The CDR3 spells CASSLTGGRNQPQHF. The DNA for the CDR3 is TGTGCCAGCAGCTTGACAGGGGGCAGAAATCAGCCCCAGCATTTT.

V is TRBV3-1 (or the pseudogene TRBV3-2) and J is TRBJ2-2; 12 bases agree with TRBD2. The CDR3 runs 19 residues. V was clipped by 0 bases and J by 2 bases; unmatched bases: 7. Germline V gene sequence: CDR1 LGHDT, CDR2 YNNKEL (reference sequence). The CDR3 region is CASSQDRASGRGNTGELFF. In nucleotides, the CDR3 is TGTGCCAGCAGCCAAGATAGGGCTAGCGGGAGGGGTAACACCGGGGAGCTGTTTTTT.

The V call is TRBV7-9, the J call TRBJ1-2; D uncertain. Germline V gene sequence: CDR1 SEHNR, CDR2 FQNEAQ (reference sequence). The CDR3 consists of 13 residues. V lost 5 bases and J lost 8, with 15 bases in between. This CDR3 reads CASSPGLARGYTF. The DNA for the CDR3 is TGTGCCAGCAGCCCGGGGTTAGCTCGAGGCTACACCTTC.

The chain joins TRBV18 to TRBJ1-2; 7 nucleotides align to TRBD1. Germline CDR1 KGHSH, CDR2 LQKENI. With V trimmed by 2 bases and J by 8 bases, 8 bases remained unmatched. This CDR3 is 14 amino acids long. Here the CDR3 DNA reads TGTGCCAGCTCACCAGACAGGGAGATGAGCGGCTACACCTTC. Protein sequence: CASSPDREMSGYTF.

J is TRBJ2-7 and V is TRBV19; 7 nucleotides match TRBD1. V was pared by 10 bases and J by 4 bases, with 19 bases of the junction left unmatched. The CDR3 loop spans 16 amino acids. Germline V gene sequence: CDR1 LNHDA, CDR2 SQIVND (reference sequence). CDR3 in amino acids: CATRAQRGQVDYEQYF. As DNA, the CDR3 is TGTGCCACTAGAGCCCAGAGAGGACAGGTCGATTACGAGCAGTACTTC.

This clone has more than one count but fewer than ten. V is TRBV7-9 and J is TRBJ2-7; TRBD1 might be the D (5 bases). Between the trimmed V and J ends, which lost 4 bases and 9 bases, there was a span of 13 bases. The CDR3 is 12 amino acids. Germline V gene sequence: CDR1 SEHNR, CDR2 FQNEAQ (reference sequence). CDR3 bases: TGTGCCAGCAGCTCCCCTGGGGCGACGCAGTACTTC. Its protein is CASSSPGATQYF.

This clone occurred a few times. The V gene is TRBV2, the J gene TRBJ1-5; a weak D match, TRBD1 (6 bases). Trimming pared 6 bases from V and 7 bases from J, leaving 13 bases between. The CDR3 spans 13 residues. CDR1 is SNHLY, CDR2 FYNNEI, per germline. The CDR3 DNA sequence: TGTGCCAGCAGGGGGGGGCACACGCAGCCCCAGCATTTT. Its protein product is CASRGGHTQPQHF. Full variable domain (remainder filled in from reference TRBV2 and TRBJ1-5): EPEVTQTPSHQVTQMGQEVILRCVPISNHLYFYWYRQILGQKVEFLVSFYNNEISEKSEIFDDQFSVERPDGSNFTLKIRSTKLEDSAMYFCASRGGHTQPQHFGDGTRLSIL.

The chain is built from TRBV7-3 and TRBJ1-1; the match to TRBD1 covers 8 bases. The ends lost 3 bases at V and 0 bases at J; junction bases unmatched: 3. CDR1 and CDR2 from the germline V gene are SGHTA and FQGTGA. The CDR3 totals 15 residues. This CDR3 reads CASSLDRVVNTEAFF. In DNA, the CDR3 is TGTGCCAGCAGCTTGGACAGGGTGGTGAACACTGAAGCTTTCTTT.

The J gene is TRBJ2-3, the V gene TRBV7-3; the D gene is possibly TRBD2 (5 bases). Deletions cut 2 bases from V and 2 bases from J, with 14 bases between. Per the germline V gene, CDR1 is SGHTA and CDR2 is FQGTGA. The CDR3 is 16 amino acids. CDR3 residues: CASSLQGLTSTDTQYF. Here the CDR3 DNA reads TGTGCCAGCAGCTTACAAGGACTCACCTCCACAGATACGCAGTATTTT.

This clone was recorded a few times. The chain uses TRBV28 and TRBJ1-2; no definite D call. The CDR3 totals 10 residues. Germline-derived CDR1 and CDR2 are MDHEN and SYDVKM. V dropped 4 bases and J dropped 6 bases, with 3 bases sitting between them. DNA for the CDR3: TGTGCCAGCAGTTCAAATGGCTACACCTTC. This codes for CASSSNGYTF.

This chain's CDR3 is CASSLGQSAAFF. CDR3 DNA: TGTGCCAGCAGCTTAGGACAGTCCGCAGCTTTCTTT. The V and J genes are TRBV5-4 and TRBJ1-1; weak D call: TRBD1 (6 bases). This CDR3 region has 12 residues. Germline V lookup: CDR1 SGHNT, CDR2 YYREEE (reference sequence). V was cut by 2 bases and J by 10 bases, with 12 bases left in between. Using reference TRBV5-4 and TRBJ1-1 for the parts outside the CDR3, the full variable domain is ETGVTQSPTHLIKTRGQQVTLRCSSQSGHNTVSWYQQALGQGPQFIFQYYREEENGRGNFPPRFSGLQFPNYSSELNVNALELDDSALYLCASSLGQSAAFFGQGTRLTVV.

The gene calls are TRBV7-3 and TRBJ1-1; 8 bases are a match to TRBD1. Germline trimming cut 8 bases from V and 8 bases from J; bases unmatched to any gene: 7. The CDR3 has 12 residues. The germline V gene encodes CDR1 SGHTA and CDR2 FQGTGA. DNA for the CDR3: TGTGCCAGCTCACGGACAGGGCAAGAAGCTTTCTTT. Amino acid sequence: CASSRTGQEAFF. Full variable domain (missing parts from reference TRBV7-3 and TRBJ1-1): GAGVSQTPSNKVTEKGKYVELRCDPISGHTALYWYRQSLGQGPEFLIYFQGTGAADDSGLPNDRFFAVRPEGSVSTLKIQRTERGDSAVYLCASSRTGQEAFFGQGTRLTVV.

This clone is a singleton in its sample. CDR3 nucleotide sequence: TGTGCCAGCAGTTACAGGGCCGAAGCTTTCTTT. This encodes CASSYRAEAFF. This chain links TRBV28 with TRBJ1-1, with D possibly TRBD1 on 6 matching bases. The CDR3 contains 11 residues. Germline CDR1 MDHEN, CDR2 SYDVKM. Trimming removed 4 bases from V and 8 bases from J, with 8 bases in between.

The chain recombines TRBV9 with TRBJ2-2, with 9 bases fitting TRBD2. The CDR3 covers 15 residues. Germline CDR1 and CDR2: SGDLS and YYNGEE. V trimming: 4 bases; J trimming: 2 bases; junction bases outside the gene matches: 3. The CDR3 DNA reads TGTGCCAGCAGCAGGGGACTAGCAAACACCGGGGAGCTGTTTTTT. This encodes CASSRGLANTGELFF.

The rearrangement uses TRBV20-1 and TRBJ2-5; TRBD2 agrees at 12 bases. After removal of 3 bases from V and 4 bases from J, the junction contained 6 bases not matched to a gene. Germline-derived CDR1 and CDR2 are DFQATT and SNEGSKA (reference sequence). CDR3 length: 15 residues. The CDR3 DNA reads as TGCAGTGCTAGTTCACTAGCGGGGGGAGGAGAGACCCAGTACTTC. It specifies CSASSLAGGGETQYF.

The chain is built from TRBV27 and TRBJ1-5; D not resolved. This CDR3 is 15 amino acids long. CDR1 and CDR2 (germline): MNHEY, SMNVEV (reference sequence). Trimming removed 5 bases from V and 2 bases from J, with 13 bases in between. CDR3 sequence (DNA): TGTGCCAGCAGTCCTTCTACTTCGGGCAATCAGCCCCAGCATTTT. This gives the protein CASSPSTSGNQPQHF.

This chain uses TRBV28 with TRBJ2-7, with TRBD2 matching over 12 bases. Germline V lookup: CDR1 MDHEN, CDR2 SYDVKM. CDR3 length: 15 residues. Unmatched junction bases numbered 3, after V lost 4 bases and J lost 2 bases. CDR3 loop: CASSYASGGAYEQYF. The CDR3 coding sequence is TGTGCCAGCAGTTATGCTAGCGGGGGGGCCTACGAGCAGTACTTC.

The V and J genes are TRBV7-2 and TRBJ1-1; 8 bases match TRBD1. V gave up 1 base and J gave up 3 bases; unmatched junction bases: 1. There are 14 residues in the CDR3. CDR1 is SGHTA, CDR2 FQGNSA, per germline. CDR3 DNA: TGTGCCAGCAGCTTAGGGACAGGGTACACTGAAGCTTTCTTT. Its protein is CASSLGTGYTEAFF.

The chain links TRBV7-2 to TRBJ2-3; D is uncertain. Trimming removed 3 bases from V and 6 bases from J, with 4 bases in between. This CDR3 has 11 amino acids. CDR1 and CDR2 from the germline V gene are SGHTA and FQGNSA. The CDR3 protein is CASSFMDTQYF. The CDR3 DNA is TGTGCCAGCAGCTTCATGGATACGCAGTATTTT. The variable domain in full, completed from reference TRBV7-2 and TRBJ2-3, reads GAGVSQSPSNKVTEKGKDVELRCDPISGHTALYWYRQSLGQGLEFLIYFQGNSAPDKSGLPSDRFSAERTGGSVSTLTIQRTQQEDSAVYLCASSFMDTQYFGPGTRLTVL.

The J gene is TRBJ1-4, the V gene TRBV6-6, with 8 bases identical to TRBD1. The CDR3 has 16 amino acids. V trimming: 0 bases; J trimming: 0 bases; junction bases outside the gene matches: 0. In germline, CDR1 is MNHNY, CDR2 SVGAGI (reference sequence). The CDR3 coding sequence is TGTGCCAGCAGTTACTCGACAGGGGCAACTAATGAAAAACTGTTTTTT. It codes for CASSYSTGATNEKLFF.

The CDR3 region is CASSVLGPRELFF. The CDR3 nucleotides read TGTGCCAGCAGTGTCCTGGGGCCTAGGGAGCTGTTTTTT. The V gene is TRBV2, the J gene TRBJ2-2, with a tentative D call TRBD1 (5 bases). Trimming stripped 4 bases from V and 9 bases from J, with 12 bases between. The CDR3 covers 13 residues. CDR1 SNHLY and CDR2 FYNNEI come from the germline V gene.

The chain couples TRBV27 to TRBJ2-3, with 7 bases aligning to TRBD2. Germline V CDR1 and CDR2: MNHEY, SMNVEV (reference sequence). Trimming took 6 bases from V and 1 from J; bases not matched to a gene: 4. The CDR3 is 14 residues long. The CDR3 DNA is TGTGCCAGCAGGCTAGCGGTGGGCACAGATACGCAGTATTTT. This gives the protein CASRLAVGTDTQYF.

The rearrangement joins TRBV12-3 or TRBV12-4 to TRBJ1-6, with D unclear. V dropped 6 bases and J dropped 7 bases, with 10 bases sitting between them. The CDR3 sequence is 13 residues long. The chain's CDR3 is CASSPLLNSPLHF. As DNA, the CDR3 is TGTGCCAGCAGCCCACTATTGAATTCACCCCTCCACTTT.